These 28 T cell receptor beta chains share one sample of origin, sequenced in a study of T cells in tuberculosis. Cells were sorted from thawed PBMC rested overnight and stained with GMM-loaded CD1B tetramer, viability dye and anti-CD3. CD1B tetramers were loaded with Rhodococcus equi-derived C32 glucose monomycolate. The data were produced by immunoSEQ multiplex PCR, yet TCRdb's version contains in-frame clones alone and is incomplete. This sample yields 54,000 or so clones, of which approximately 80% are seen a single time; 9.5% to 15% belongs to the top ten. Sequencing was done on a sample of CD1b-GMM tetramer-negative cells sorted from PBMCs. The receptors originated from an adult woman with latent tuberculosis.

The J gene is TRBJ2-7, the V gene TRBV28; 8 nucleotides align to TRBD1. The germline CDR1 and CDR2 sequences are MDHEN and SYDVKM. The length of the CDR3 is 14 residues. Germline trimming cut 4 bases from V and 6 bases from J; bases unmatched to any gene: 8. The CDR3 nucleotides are TGTGCCAGCAGTTCCCAGACAGGGGCCATCGAGCAGTACTTC. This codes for CASSSQTGAIEQYF.

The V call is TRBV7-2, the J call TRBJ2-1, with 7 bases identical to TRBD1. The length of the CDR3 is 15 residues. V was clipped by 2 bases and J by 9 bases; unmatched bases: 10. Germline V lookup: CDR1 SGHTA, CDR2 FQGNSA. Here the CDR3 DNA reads TGTGCCAGCAGCTTAATGTTAGGGGGCTTAAGTGAGCAGTTCTTC. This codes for CASSLMLGGLSEQFF.

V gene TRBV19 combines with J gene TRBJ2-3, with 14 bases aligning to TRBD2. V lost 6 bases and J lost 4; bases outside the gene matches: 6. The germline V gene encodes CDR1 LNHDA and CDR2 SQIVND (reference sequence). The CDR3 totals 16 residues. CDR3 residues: CASSSGTSGSSDTQYF. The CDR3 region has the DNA TGTGCCAGTAGCTCCGGGACTAGCGGGAGTTCAGATACGCAGTATTTT.

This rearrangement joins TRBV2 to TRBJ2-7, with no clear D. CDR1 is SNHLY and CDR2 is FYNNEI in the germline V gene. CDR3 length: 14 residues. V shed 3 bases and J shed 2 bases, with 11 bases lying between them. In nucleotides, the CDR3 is TGTGCCAGCAGTGATCATGGGCAAGCCTACGAGCAGTACTTC. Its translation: CASSDHGQAYEQYF.

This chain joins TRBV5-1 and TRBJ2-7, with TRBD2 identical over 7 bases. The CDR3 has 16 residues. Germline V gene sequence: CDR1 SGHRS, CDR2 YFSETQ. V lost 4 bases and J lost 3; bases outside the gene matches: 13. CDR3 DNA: TGCGCCAGCAGCGTCACCGGCCCTAGCGGAAACTACGAGCAGTACTTC. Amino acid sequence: CASSVTGPSGNYEQYF.

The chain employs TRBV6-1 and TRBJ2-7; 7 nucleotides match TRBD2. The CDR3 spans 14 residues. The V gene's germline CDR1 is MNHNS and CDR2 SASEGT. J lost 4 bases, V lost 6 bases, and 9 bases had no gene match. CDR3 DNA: TGTGCCAGCAGAGCAGTAGCGGGTGTATACGAGCAGTACTTC. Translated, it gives CASRAVAGVYEQYF.

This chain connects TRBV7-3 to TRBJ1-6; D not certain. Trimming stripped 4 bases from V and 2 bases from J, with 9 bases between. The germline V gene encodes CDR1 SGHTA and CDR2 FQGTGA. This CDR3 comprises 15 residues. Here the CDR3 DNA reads TGTGCCAGCAGCTCTAACGGGGCCTATAATTCACCCCTCCACTTT. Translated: CASSSNGAYNSPLHF.

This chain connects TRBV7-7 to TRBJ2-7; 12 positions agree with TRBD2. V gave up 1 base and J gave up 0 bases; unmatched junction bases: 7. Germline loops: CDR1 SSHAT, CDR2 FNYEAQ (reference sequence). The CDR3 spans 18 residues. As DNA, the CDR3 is TGTGCCAGCAGCTTAGTCCTAGCGGGGGGGCAAATCTCCTACGAGCAGTACTTC. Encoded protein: CASSLVLAGGQISYEQYF.

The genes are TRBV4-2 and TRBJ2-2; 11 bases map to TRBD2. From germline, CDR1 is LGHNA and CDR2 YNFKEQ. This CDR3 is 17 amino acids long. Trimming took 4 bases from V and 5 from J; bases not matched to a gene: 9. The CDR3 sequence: CASSRLLAGVGTGELFF. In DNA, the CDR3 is TGTGCCAGCAGCCGATTACTAGCGGGAGTTGGGACCGGGGAGCTGTTTTTT.

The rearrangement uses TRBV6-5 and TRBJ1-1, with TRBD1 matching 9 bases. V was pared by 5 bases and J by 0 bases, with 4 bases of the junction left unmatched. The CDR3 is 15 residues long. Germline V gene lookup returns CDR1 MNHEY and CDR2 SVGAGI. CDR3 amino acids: CASSVDRGMNTEAFF. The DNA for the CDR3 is TGTGCCAGCAGTGTGGACAGGGGAATGAACACTGAAGCTTTCTTT.

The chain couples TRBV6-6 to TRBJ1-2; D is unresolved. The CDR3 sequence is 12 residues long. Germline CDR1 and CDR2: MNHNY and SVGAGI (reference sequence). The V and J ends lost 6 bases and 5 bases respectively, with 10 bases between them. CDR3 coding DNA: TGTGCCAGCAGAACAACGGGGTATGGCTACACCTTC. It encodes CASRTTGYGYTF.

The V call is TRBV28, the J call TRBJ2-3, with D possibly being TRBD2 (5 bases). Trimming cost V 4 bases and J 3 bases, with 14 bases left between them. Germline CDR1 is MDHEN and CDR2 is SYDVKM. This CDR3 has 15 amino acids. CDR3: CASSWPGMKTDTQYF. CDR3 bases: TGTGCCAGCAGTTGGCCGGGGATGAAAACAGATACGCAGTATTTT.

DNA for the CDR3: TGTGCCAGCTCGCGGGCTCCCCCGGTTAATGAAAAACTGTTTTTT. Translation: CASSRAPPVNEKLFF. J is TRBJ1-4 and V is TRBV18, with D hard to call. CDR1 and CDR2 (germline): KGHSH, LQKENI. The ends were cut back, 6 bases at V and 4 bases at J, with 15 bases in the middle. This CDR3 is 15 amino acids long.

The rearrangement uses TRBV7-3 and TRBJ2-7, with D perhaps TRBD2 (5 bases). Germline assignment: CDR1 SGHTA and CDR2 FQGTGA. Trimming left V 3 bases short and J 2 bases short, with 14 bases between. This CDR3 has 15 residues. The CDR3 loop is CASSFTTRETYEQYF. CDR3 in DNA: TGTGCCAGCAGCTTTACTACGAGGGAGACCTACGAGCAGTACTTC.

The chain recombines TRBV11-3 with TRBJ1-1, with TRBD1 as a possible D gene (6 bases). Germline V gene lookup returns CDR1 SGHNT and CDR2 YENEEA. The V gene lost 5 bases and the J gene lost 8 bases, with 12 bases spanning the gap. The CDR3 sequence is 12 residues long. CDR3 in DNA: TGTGCCAGCAGCCCCGACGACAGGGAAGCTTTCTTT. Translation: CASSPDDREAFF.

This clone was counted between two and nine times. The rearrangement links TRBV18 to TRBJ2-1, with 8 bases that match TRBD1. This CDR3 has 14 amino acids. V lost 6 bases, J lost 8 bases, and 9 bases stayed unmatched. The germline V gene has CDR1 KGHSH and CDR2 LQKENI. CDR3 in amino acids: CASSPGQGVDEQFF. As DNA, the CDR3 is TGTGCCAGCTCTCCTGGACAGGGTGTAGATGAGCAGTTCTTC.

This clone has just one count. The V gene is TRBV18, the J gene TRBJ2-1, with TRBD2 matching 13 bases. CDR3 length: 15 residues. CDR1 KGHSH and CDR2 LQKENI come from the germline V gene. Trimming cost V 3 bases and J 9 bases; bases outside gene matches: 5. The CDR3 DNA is TGTGCCAGCTCACCCGGACTAGCGGGAGCCGGTGAGCAGTTCTTC. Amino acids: CASSPGLAGAGEQFF.

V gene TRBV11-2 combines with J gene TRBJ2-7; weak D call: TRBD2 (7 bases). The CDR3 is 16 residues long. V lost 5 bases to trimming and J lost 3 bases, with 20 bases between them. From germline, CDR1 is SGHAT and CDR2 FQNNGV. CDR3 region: CASSPLRGEGDYEQYF. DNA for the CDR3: TGTGCCAGCAGCCCTCTCCGAGGGGAGGGGGACTACGAGCAGTACTTC.

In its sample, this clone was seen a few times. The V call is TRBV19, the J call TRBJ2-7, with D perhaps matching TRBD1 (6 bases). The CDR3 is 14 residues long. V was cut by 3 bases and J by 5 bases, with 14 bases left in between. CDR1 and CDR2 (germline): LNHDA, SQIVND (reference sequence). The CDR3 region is CASSMRTQGNEQYF. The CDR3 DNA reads TGTGCCAGTAGTATGCGGACACAGGGAAACGAGCAGTACTTC.

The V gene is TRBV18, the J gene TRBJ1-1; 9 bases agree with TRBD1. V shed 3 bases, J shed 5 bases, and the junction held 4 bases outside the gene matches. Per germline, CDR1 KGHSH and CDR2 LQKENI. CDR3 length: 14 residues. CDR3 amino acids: CASSPGQGGTEAFF. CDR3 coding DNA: TGTGCCAGCTCACCGGGACAGGGAGGGACTGAAGCTTTCTTT.

The CDR3 DNA reads TGTGCCAGCAGTTCAGCAGGGCTGAACACTGAAGCTTTCTTT. Translating it yields CASSSAGLNTEAFF. The chain uses TRBV28 and TRBJ1-1; TRBD1 might be the D (5 bases). The CDR3 totals 14 residues. V was cut by 4 bases and J by 0 bases, with 9 bases left in between. Germline V CDR1 and CDR2: MDHEN, SYDVKM.

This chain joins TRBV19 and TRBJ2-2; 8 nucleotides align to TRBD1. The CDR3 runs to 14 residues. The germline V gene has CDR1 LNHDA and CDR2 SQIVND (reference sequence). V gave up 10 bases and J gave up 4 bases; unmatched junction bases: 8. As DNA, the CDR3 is TGTGCCACTACGGGCAGGGGGCCCACCGGGGAGCTGTTTTTT. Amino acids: CATTGRGPTGELFF.

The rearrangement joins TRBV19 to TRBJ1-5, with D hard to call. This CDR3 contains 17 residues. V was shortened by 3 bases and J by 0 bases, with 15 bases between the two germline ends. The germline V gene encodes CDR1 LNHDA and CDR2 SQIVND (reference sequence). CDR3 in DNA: TGTGCCAGTAGTATGATTGGTATGGGCCTTAGCAATCAGCCCCAGCATTTT. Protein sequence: CASSMIGMGLSNQPQHF.

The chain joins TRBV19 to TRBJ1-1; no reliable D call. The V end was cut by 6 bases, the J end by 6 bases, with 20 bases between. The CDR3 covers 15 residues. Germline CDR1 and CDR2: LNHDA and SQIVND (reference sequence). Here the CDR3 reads CASSPTVARMAEAFF. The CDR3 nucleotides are TGTGCCAGTAGCCCGACCGTGGCTAGGATGGCTGAAGCTTTCTTT. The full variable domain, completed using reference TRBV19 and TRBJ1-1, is DGGITQSPKYLFRKEGQNVTLSCEQNLNHDAMYWYRQDPGQGLRLIYYSQIVNDFQKGDIAEGYSVSREKKESFPLTVTSAQKNPTAFYLCASSPTVARMAEAFFGQGTRLTVV.

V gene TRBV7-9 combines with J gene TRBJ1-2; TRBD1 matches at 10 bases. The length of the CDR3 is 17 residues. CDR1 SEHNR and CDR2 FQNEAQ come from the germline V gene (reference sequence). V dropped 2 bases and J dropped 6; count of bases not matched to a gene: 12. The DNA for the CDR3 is TGTGCCAGCAGCTTACTTCCCGGGACAGGGGAAGGAGATGGCTACACCTTC. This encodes CASSLLPGTGEGDGYTF.

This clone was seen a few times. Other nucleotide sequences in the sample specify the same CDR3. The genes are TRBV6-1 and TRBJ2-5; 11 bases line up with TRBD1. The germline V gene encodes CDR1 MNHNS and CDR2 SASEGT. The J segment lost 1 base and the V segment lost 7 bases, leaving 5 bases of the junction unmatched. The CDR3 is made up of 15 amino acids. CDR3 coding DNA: TGTGCCAGCACCAGGGGGACAGGGGGCCAAGAGACCCAGTACTTC. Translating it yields CASTRGTGGQETQYF.

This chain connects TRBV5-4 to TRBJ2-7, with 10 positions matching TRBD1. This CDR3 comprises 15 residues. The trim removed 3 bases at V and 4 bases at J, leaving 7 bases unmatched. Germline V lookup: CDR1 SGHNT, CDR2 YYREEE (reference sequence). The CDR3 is CASSSGQGLGYEQYF. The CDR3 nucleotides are TGTGCCAGCAGCTCGGGACAGGGGCTCGGGTACGAGCAGTACTTC.

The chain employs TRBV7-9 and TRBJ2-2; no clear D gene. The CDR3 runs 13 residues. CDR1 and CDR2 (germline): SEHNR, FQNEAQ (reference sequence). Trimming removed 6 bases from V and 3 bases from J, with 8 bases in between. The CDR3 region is CASSFYYTGELFF. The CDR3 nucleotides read TGTGCCAGCAGTTTCTATTACACCGGGGAGCTGTTTTTT.